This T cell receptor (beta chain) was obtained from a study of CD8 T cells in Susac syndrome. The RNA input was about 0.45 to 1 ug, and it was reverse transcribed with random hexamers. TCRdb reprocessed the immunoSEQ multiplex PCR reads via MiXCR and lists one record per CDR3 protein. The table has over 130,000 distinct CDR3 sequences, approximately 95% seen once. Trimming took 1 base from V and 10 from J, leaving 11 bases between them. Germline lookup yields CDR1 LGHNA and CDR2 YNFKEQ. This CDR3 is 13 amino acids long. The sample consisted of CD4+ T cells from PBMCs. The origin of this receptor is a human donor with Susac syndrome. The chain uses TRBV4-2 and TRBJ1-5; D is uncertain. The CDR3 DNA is TGTGCCAGCAGCCAAGGAAGCCAGCAACCCCAGCATTTT. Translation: CASSQGSQQPQHF.